These 29 T cell receptor beta chains came from one sample sequenced in a study of cytomegalovirus exposure and HLA in healthy donors. PCR primers comprised 60 Vbeta and 13 Jbeta primers. This table comes from immunoSEQ multiplex PCR, and its TCRdb copy is limited to in-frame clones, with some not included. The repertoire has approximately 100,000 clones, around 80% of them found once; the top ten carry under 13%. Sequencing input: PBMCs. These receptors were taken from a woman aged 18-29 years in good health and CMV-seropositive.

V is TRBV6-5 and J is TRBJ1-2; weak D call: TRBD1 (6 bases). Germline assignment: CDR1 MNHEY and CDR2 SVGAGI. The CDR3 runs to 14 residues. V lost 5 bases to trimming and J lost 7 bases, with 17 bases between them. CDR3 in amino acids: CASSPGRFRGGYTF. The CDR3 nucleotides are TGTGCCAGCAGTCCGGGACGATTCAGGGGTGGCTACACCTTC.

The chain uses TRBV5-1 and TRBJ2-5, with TRBD2 matching over 10 bases. This CDR3 has 13 amino acids. V lost 7 bases and J lost 4; bases outside the gene matches: 4. Germline CDR1 and CDR2: SGHRS and YFSETQ. As DNA, the CDR3 is TGCGCCAGCCAATGGACTAGCGGAGAGACCCAGTACTTC. This gives the protein CASQWTSGETQYF. The full variable domain, rest sourced from reference TRBV5-1 and TRBJ2-5, is KAGVTQTPRYLIKTRGQQVTLSCSPISGHRSVSWYQQTPGQGLQFLFEYFSETQRNKGNFPGRFSGRQFSNSRSEMNVSTLELGDSALYLCASQWTSGETQYFGPGTRLLVL.

This clone has only a few counts. The V gene is TRBV7-8, the J gene TRBJ1-1; D uncertain. Germline V gives CDR1 SGHVS, CDR2 FQNEAQ. Trimming left V 1 base short and J 3 bases short, with 6 bases between. The CDR3 has 13 residues. The CDR3 coding sequence is TGTGCCAGCAGCTTAGGAGGTGACACTGAAGCTTTCTTT. It specifies CASSLGGDTEAFF.

The chain carries TRBV29-1 and TRBJ1-3; D might be TRBD1 (6 bases). There are 13 residues in the CDR3. The germline gives CDR1 SQVTM, CDR2 ANQGSEA. The CDR3 is CTVWDTLLNTIYF. CDR3 coding DNA: TGCACCGTCTGGGACACTTTATTAAACACCATATATTTT.

Here the CDR3 reads CASSSRGSGGLTYNEQFF. Written as DNA, the CDR3 is TGTGCCAGCAGCTCCCGGGGTAGCGGGGGGCTCACCTACAATGAGCAGTTCTTC. The chain employs TRBV9 and TRBJ2-1; 10 nucleotides align to TRBD2. CDR1 SGDLS and CDR2 YYNGEE come from the germline V gene. Losses at the gene ends were 4 bases for V and 2 bases for J; bases not matched to a gene: 12. CDR3 length equals 18 residues. Combining the CDR3 with reference TRBV9 and TRBJ2-1 gives the whole variable domain DSGVTQTPKHLITATGQRVTLRCSPRSGDLSVYWYQQSLDQGLQFLIQYYNGEERAKGNILERFSAQQFPDLHSELNLSSLELGDSALYFCASSSRGSGGLTYNEQFFGPGTRLTVL.

This rearrangement joins TRBV7-8 to TRBJ1-2, with D uncertain. CDR1 is SGHVS, CDR2 FQNEAQ, per germline. Between the trimmed V and J ends, which lost 4 bases and 8 bases, there was a span of 20 bases. The length of the CDR3 is 15 residues. This chain's CDR3 is CASSSPAQFLGGYTF. The CDR3 DNA is TGTGCCAGCAGCTCGCCGGCGCAGTTCCTAGGAGGCTACACCTTC. Full variable domain (remainder filled in from reference TRBV7-8 and TRBJ1-2): GAGVSQSPRYKVAKRGQDVALRCDPISGHVSLFWYQQALGQGPEFLTYFQNEAQLDKSGLPSDRFFAERPEGSVSTLKIQRTQQEDSAVYLCASSSPAQFLGGYTFGSGTRLTVV.

This clone was counted a few times. The chain has TRBV6-5 and TRBJ2-1, with a weak D call TRBD2 (6 bases). Trimming took off 2 bases at V and 3 bases at J, with 14 bases between the two ends. Germline CDR1 MNHEY, CDR2 SVGAGI. This CDR3 comprises 16 residues. The CDR3 loop is CASSYDGDFGYNEQFF. In DNA, the CDR3 is TGTGCCAGCAGTTACGACGGGGACTTCGGCTACAATGAGCAGTTCTTC.

V gene TRBV5-1 combines with J gene TRBJ2-7; TRBD1 matches at 11 bases. V shed 5 bases, J shed 2 bases, and the junction held 6 bases outside the gene matches. CDR1 is SGHRS, CDR2 YFSETQ, per germline. The CDR3 runs 15 residues. CDR3 DNA: TGCGCCAGCAGTCGACCGGGACAGGGGGCCTACGAGCAGTACTTC. It specifies CASSRPGQGAYEQYF.

V gene TRBV7-8 combines with J gene TRBJ2-7, with 9 bases fitting TRBD2. The CDR3 totals 12 residues. Germline V gene data show CDR1 as SGHVS and CDR2 as FQNEAQ. The V gene end was trimmed by 8 bases and the J gene end by 5 bases; junction bases not matched to a gene: 4. CDR3 region: CASRTSVNEQYF. The DNA of the CDR3 is TGTGCCAGCCGGACTAGCGTGAACGAGCAGTACTTC.

A single count supports this clone. The V and J genes are TRBV19 and TRBJ1-1, with D possibly matching TRBD1 (6 bases). The length of the CDR3 is 14 residues. Trimming took 7 bases from V and 1 from J, leaving 13 bases between them. Germline values: CDR1 LNHDA, CDR2 SQIVND (reference sequence). Here the CDR3 reads CASTRQGRNTEAFF. The CDR3 nucleotides are TGTGCCAGTACGAGGCAGGGGCGGAACACTGAAGCTTTCTTT.

CDR3 nucleotides: TGTGCCAGCAGCTTAAGGGGAACTGAAGCTTTCTTT. Its translation is CASSLRGTEAFF. The chain has TRBV7-2 and TRBJ1-1; a weak D match, TRBD1 (5 bases). The ends were cut back, 2 bases at V and 5 bases at J, with 6 bases in the middle. This CDR3 spans 12 amino acids. Germline-derived CDR1 and CDR2 are SGHTA and FQGNSA.

The J gene is TRBJ1-1, the V gene TRBV5-6, with 7 bases identical to TRBD1. Germline CDR1 reads SGHDT; CDR2 reads YYEEEE. The CDR3 totals 13 residues. Losses at the gene ends were 4 bases for V and 6 bases for J; bases not matched to a gene: 6. CDR3 coding DNA: TGTGCCAGCAGCGACTACAGGGGCCCTGAAGCTTTCTTT. It codes for CASSDYRGPEAFF.

V usage is TRBV5-1 and J usage is TRBJ2-3; TRBD1 aligns across 8 bases. The CDR3 runs 16 residues. Germline-derived CDR1 and CDR2 are SGHRS and YFSETQ. V was clipped by 0 bases and J by 2 bases; unmatched bases: 5. In nucleotides, the CDR3 is TGCGCCAGCAGCTTGGTGTCCAGGGGGCTCACAGATACGCAGTATTTT. Amino acid sequence: CASSLVSRGLTDTQYF.

The CDR3 DNA is TGTGCCAGCAGGGACGCGGGGGTGGGAAACACCATATATTTT. This sequence encodes CASRDAGVGNTIYF. The rearrangement links TRBV6-1 to TRBJ1-3; D is perhaps TRBD1 (5 bases). This CDR3 comprises 14 residues. Germline-derived CDR1 and CDR2 are MNHNS and SASEGT. V lost 6 bases and J lost 4, with 13 bases in between.

This chain uses TRBV4-3 with TRBJ2-7, with unresolved D. CDR1 LGHNA and CDR2 YSLEER come from the germline V gene. The CDR3 covers 14 residues. V lost 0 bases and J 6 bases, leaving 12 bases between the germline ends. The CDR3 protein is CASSQDPRAGEQYF. The CDR3 DNA reads as TGCGCCAGCAGCCAAGACCCCAGAGCAGGCGAGCAGTACTTC.

This clone was picked up one time. The rearrangement uses TRBV11-2 and TRBJ2-7; D gene uncertain. Germline CDR1 and CDR2: SGHAT and FQNNGV. V was clipped by 1 base and J by 3 bases, with 7 bases between them. This CDR3 has 13 residues. CDR3: CASSLVSFYEQYF. As DNA, the CDR3 is TGTGCCAGCAGCTTAGTTTCTTTCTACGAGCAGTACTTC. Based on the CDR3 plus reference TRBV11-2 and TRBJ2-7, the full variable domain is EAGVAQSPRYKIIEKRQSVAFWCNPISGHATLYWYQQILGQGPKLLIQFQNNGVVDDSQLPKDRFSAERLKGVDSTLKIQPAKLEDSAVYLCASSLVSFYEQYFGPGTRLTVT.

The rearrangement uses TRBV28 and TRBJ1-4, with TRBD1 matching over 9 bases. Germline CDR1 is MDHEN and CDR2 is SYDVKM. CDR3 length: 21 amino acids. V gave up 2 bases and J gave up 3 bases; unmatched junction bases: 19. CDR3 nucleotide sequence: TGTGCCAGCAGTTTACTAGTACTCCGATGGACAGGGGAAGGGGCTAATGAAAAACTGTTTTTT. It is translated as CASSLLVLRWTGEGANEKLFF.

A note on this clone: Its ends do not fully match the called genes, so a read error is possible. V and J are TRBV7-7 and TRBJ2-1; 8 nucleotides align to TRBD1. Germline CDR1 SSHAT, CDR2 FNYEAQ (reference sequence). The CDR3 runs to 15 residues. The CDR3 DNA sequence: TGTGCTAGCAGCTTACAGGGGGTGACAGGGAATGAGCAGTTCTTC. Amino acids: CASSLQGVTGNEQFF.

The CDR3 nucleotides are TGTGCCAGCAGTGTGAGCAGGGAACTCTACGAGCAGTACTTC. Encoded protein: CASSVSRELYEQYF. J is TRBJ2-7 and V is TRBV25-1; possibly TRBD1 for D (5 bases). The CDR3 runs 14 residues. Germline lookup yields CDR1 MGHDK and CDR2 SYGVNS. V lost 4 bases, J lost 3 bases, and 13 bases lay in between.

This clone was observed once. The chain joins TRBV18 to TRBJ2-5; D uncertain. Germline values: CDR1 KGHSH, CDR2 LQKENI. Deletions cut 0 bases from V and 4 bases from J, with 9 bases between. This CDR3 spans 14 amino acids. The chain's CDR3 is CASSPPEWRETQYF. The CDR3 nucleotides read TGTGCCAGCTCACCACCAGAATGGAGAGAGACCCAGTACTTC.

V is TRBV5-1 and J is TRBJ2-3; 9 bases are shared with TRBD2. Germline-derived CDR1 and CDR2 are SGHRS and YFSETQ. The CDR3 has 16 amino acids. Trimming took 1 base from V and 3 from J; bases not matched to a gene: 6. The CDR3 region is CASSLRASGETDTQYF. CDR3 DNA: TGCGCCAGCAGCTTGAGGGCTAGCGGGGAAACAGATACGCAGTATTTT.

The chain is built from TRBV19 and TRBJ2-4; perhaps TRBD2 as D (6 bases). Germline CDR1 and CDR2: LNHDA and SQIVND (reference sequence). Between the trimmed V and J ends, which lost 5 bases and 2 bases, there was a span of 22 bases. The CDR3 has 18 amino acids. The CDR3 sequence is CASSLYTRGRGTKNIQYF. CDR3 in DNA: TGTGCCAGTAGTCTGTACACGAGGGGACGGGGGACCAAAAACATTCAGTACTTC.

The chain uses TRBV30 and TRBJ1-2; no definite D call. The CDR3 extends over 14 amino acids. CDR1 is GTSNPN, CDR2 SVGIG, per germline (reference sequence). V lost 4 bases to trimming and J lost 3 bases, with 15 bases between them. In DNA form, the CDR3 reads TGTGCCTGGACCCCCCCCCTCCGGTACTATGGCTACACCTTC. Protein: CAWTPPLRYYGYTF. Combining the CDR3 with reference TRBV30 and TRBJ1-2 gives the whole variable domain SQTIHQWPATLVQPVGSPLSLECTVEGTSNPNLYWYRQAAGRGLQLLFYSVGIGQISSEVPQNLSASRPQDRQFILSSKKLLLSDSGFYLCAWTPPLRYYGYTFGSGTRLTVV.

A few counts support this clone. The chain carries TRBV4-3 and TRBJ2-1; D is perhaps TRBD2 (6 bases). V lost 0 bases, J lost 7 bases, and 13 bases lay in between. The CDR3 is 15 amino acids. Germline V gene sequence: CDR1 LGHNA, CDR2 YSLEER. DNA of the CDR3: TGCGCCAGCAGCCAAGAACGGGACTCCTTAAATGAGCAGTTCTTC. Its translation: CASSQERDSLNEQFF.

There are many counts of this clone. The gene calls are TRBV7-9 and TRBJ2-3, with 7 bases that match TRBD2. The germline V gene encodes CDR1 SEHNR and CDR2 FQNEAQ (reference sequence). Trimming took 6 bases from V and 2 from J; bases not matched to a gene: 5. The CDR3 has 14 residues. CDR3: CASRDGGITDTQYF. CDR3 bases: TGTGCCAGCAGGGACGGGGGGATCACAGATACGCAGTATTTT.

V is TRBV11-3 and J is TRBJ2-1; TRBD2 aligns across 9 bases. V lost 1 base and J lost 8; bases outside the gene matches: 6. Germline lookup yields CDR1 SGHNT and CDR2 YENEEA. This CDR3 has 15 amino acids. As DNA, the CDR3 is TGTGCCAGCAGCTTAGGGTTTTTAGCGGGAGATGAGCAGTTCTTC. This gives the protein CASSLGFLAGDEQFF.

The J gene is TRBJ2-7, the V gene TRBV7-3; maybe TRBD2 (7 bases). Trimming cost V 2 bases and J 4 bases, with 12 bases left between them. The CDR3 sequence is 14 residues long. Germline CDR1 is SGHTA and CDR2 is FQGTGA. CDR3 sequence (DNA): TGTGCCAGCAGCTTACAGGGGAGGGGGTACGAGCAGTACTTC. The encoded protein is CASSLQGRGYEQYF.

This chain joins TRBV4-3 and TRBJ1-5; TRBD1 is a possible D gene (5 bases). The CDR3 is 16 residues long. Germline V lookup: CDR1 LGHNA, CDR2 YSLEER. Trimming shortened V by 0 bases and J by 6 bases, and 15 bases separated the two germline ends. This CDR3 reads CASSQELGQGGQPQHF. The CDR3 DNA reads as TGCGCCAGCAGCCAAGAATTAGGTCAGGGAGGTCAGCCCCAGCATTTT.

J is TRBJ2-5 and V is TRBV5-1, with 7 bases that match TRBD1. The junction had 3 bases not matched to a gene; V was cut back by 2 bases and J by 2 bases. Germline CDR1 and CDR2: SGHRS and YFSETQ. There are 14 residues in the CDR3. CDR3 DNA sequence: TGCGCCAGCAGCTTCGGGACAGCGCAAGAGACCCAGTACTTC. Its protein product is CASSFGTAQETQYF.